The 17 T cell receptor beta chains listed next were all sequenced from one sample in a study of identical twins. One entry per CDR3 protein, called by TCRdb with MiXCR from the 5' RACE reads. Here the sample spans 450,000 to 500,000 distinct CDR3 sequences, more than 13% being singletons. These data were also reused for a study on yellow fever vaccine responses in identical twins.

The sequencing sample was made of CD4+ T cells sorted from blood. These receptors originate from a woman younger than 35 in good health.

This clonotype was counted only a few times. The chain is built from TRBV10-3 and TRBJ2-1, with D unclear. V was clipped by 3 bases and J by 0 bases, with 12 bases between them. Germline CDR1 reads ENHRY; CDR2 reads SYGVKD. The CDR3 consists of 16 residues. Here the CDR3 DNA reads TGTGCCATCAGTGAAGCATGGACGAGCTCCTACAATGAGCAGTTCTTC. Amino acid sequence: CAISEAWTSSYNEQFF.

A few counts support this clonotype. The chain carries TRBV7-9 and TRBJ2-1; 7 positions match TRBD2. Germline CDR1 is SEHNR and CDR2 is FQNEAQ (reference sequence). After removal of 1 base from V and 8 bases from J, the junction contained 14 bases not matched to a gene. The CDR3 is made up of 17 amino acids. The CDR3 region has the DNA TGTGCCAGCAGCTTAGATTCTGGGAGGGTCACACGGGATGAGCAGTTCTTC. Residues: CASSLDSGRVTRDEQFF.

The sample holds many counts of this clonotype. The rearrangement joins TRBV20-1 to TRBJ2-7; D not resolved. The CDR3 has 13 residues. In germline, CDR1 is DFQATT, CDR2 SNEGSKA (reference sequence). V lost 5 bases and J lost 2, with 13 bases in between. Here the CDR3 DNA reads TGCAGTGCTCTCATTGACGAAGCCTACGAGCAGTACTTC. Its translation: CSALIDEAYEQYF.

V and J are TRBV7-3 and TRBJ2-6; 7 nucleotides line up with TRBD1. Germline V gene data show CDR1 as SGHTA and CDR2 as FQGTGA. Losses at the gene ends were 2 bases for V and 0 bases for J; bases not matched to a gene: 7. CDR3 length: 18 amino acids. The CDR3 here is CASSLCRDSFSGANVLTF. The CDR3 region has the DNA TGTGCCAGCAGCTTATGTCGGGACAGTTTCTCTGGGGCCAACGTCCTGACTTTC.

This clonotype was counted only a few times. J is TRBJ2-1 and V is TRBV24-1; TRBD2 matches 11 bases. CDR1 and CDR2 (germline): KGHDR, SFDVKD. The junction had 6 bases not matched to a gene; V was cut back by 7 bases and J by 2 bases. This CDR3 is 16 amino acids long. This CDR3 is CATSRPLAGAYNEQFF. The CDR3 DNA reads TGTGCCACCAGCCGTCCACTAGCGGGAGCCTACAATGAGCAGTTCTTC.

In this sample, this clonotype turned up many times. The chain recombines TRBV6-1 with TRBJ1-1; D call uncertain. V was pared by 5 bases and J by 1 base, with 14 bases between. Germline values: CDR1 MNHNS, CDR2 SASEGT. This CDR3 comprises 15 residues. The CDR3 protein is CASSRGLSGNTEAFF. CDR3 coding DNA: TGTGCCAGCAGTCGAGGGTTATCGGGGAACACTGAAGCTTTCTTT.

This clonotype was observed at least ten times. This chain joins TRBV12-3 or TRBV12-4 and TRBJ1-5; 7 nucleotides line up with TRBD1. V shed 5 bases and J 7 bases; nucleotides not matched to a gene: 8. CDR3 length: 14 amino acids. CDR3 sequence: CASSVTGSRQPQHF. The CDR3 DNA reads as TGTGCCAGCAGTGTGACAGGGAGCAGGCAGCCCCAGCATTTT.

V gene TRBV12-3 or TRBV12-4 combines with J gene TRBJ2-1, with 8 bases that match TRBD2. The CDR3 is 15 residues long. Unmatched junction bases numbered 9, after V lost 7 bases and J lost 4 bases. The CDR3 loop is CASTLQGGGYNEQFF. DNA of the CDR3: TGTGCCAGCACCTTACAGGGCGGGGGGTACAATGAGCAGTTCTTC.

This clonotype was counted at least ten times. J is TRBJ2-1 and V is TRBV6-2 or TRBV6-3; D is unclear. Germline CDR1 reads MNHEY; CDR2 reads SVGEGT. The CDR3 loop spans 12 amino acids. Trimming removed 4 bases from V and 10 bases from J, with 11 bases in between. The CDR3 DNA reads as TGTGCCAGCAGTTTAGGGCCAGCCGAGCAGTTCTTC. The encoded protein is CASSLGPAEQFF.

At least ten counts were recorded for this clonotype. The chain uses TRBV5-5 and TRBJ2-1; 10 nucleotides agree with TRBD1. This CDR3 spans 15 amino acids. From germline, CDR1 is SGHKS and CDR2 YYEKEE (reference sequence). V lost 4 bases and J lost 2; bases outside the gene matches: 3. The CDR3 reads CASSAGTGAYNEQFF. The CDR3 DNA is TGTGCCAGCAGCGCCGGGACAGGGGCCTACAATGAGCAGTTCTTC.

This chain connects TRBV5-1 to TRBJ2-3; tentative D call: TRBD1 (5 bases). The CDR3 is 12 amino acids. V lost 2 bases and J 6 bases, leaving 7 bases between the germline ends. The germline V gene encodes CDR1 SGHRS and CDR2 YFSETQ. The CDR3 DNA reads as TGCGCCAGCAGCTTACAGGTGGATACGCAGTATTTT. It yields the protein CASSLQVDTQYF.

The rearrangement joins TRBV7-9 to TRBJ2-7; 11 bases line up with TRBD2. The CDR3 loop spans 16 amino acids. Germline CDR1 and CDR2: SEHNR and FQNEAQ (reference sequence). Trimming removed 5 bases from V and 0 bases from J; junction bases left unmatched: 6. CDR3 sequence (DNA): TGTGCCAGCAGCCCTCGGGGACTAGCGGTCTCCTACGAGCAGTACTTC. Protein sequence: CASSPRGLAVSYEQYF.

This chain connects TRBV7-2 to TRBJ2-3; D ambiguous. The CDR3 contains 12 residues. Per germline, CDR1 SGHTA and CDR2 FQGNSA. Trimming pared 2 bases from V and 5 bases from J, leaving 5 bases between. CDR3 amino acids: CASSLYRDTQYF. In nucleotides, the CDR3 is TGTGCCAGCAGCTTATACCGAGATACGCAGTATTTT.

This clonotype was seen more than once but under ten times. The chain is built from TRBV12-3 or TRBV12-4 and TRBJ2-7; D not certain. Trimming removed 6 bases from V and 0 bases from J, with 9 bases in between. The CDR3 consists of 13 residues. CDR3 residues: CASSPSTSYEQYF. As DNA, the CDR3 is TGTGCCAGCAGCCCCTCCACCTCCTACGAGCAGTACTTC.

The sample holds a few counts of this clonotype. The gene calls are TRBV10-3 and TRBJ2-1; no reliable D call. This CDR3 contains 13 residues. Trimming took 0 bases from V and 7 from J, leaving 7 bases between them. CDR1 and CDR2 (germline): ENHRY, SYGVKD. Here the CDR3 DNA reads TGTGCCATCAGTGAGTCGTGGCAGAATGAGCAGTTCTTC. Residues: CAISESWQNEQFF.

The chain links TRBV7-9 to TRBJ2-1; no clear D gene. V was cut by 3 bases and J by 4 bases, with 13 bases left in between. CDR1 is SEHNR, CDR2 FQNEAQ, per germline (reference sequence). The CDR3 is 15 residues long. The CDR3 DNA sequence: TGTGCCAGCAGCTTGGGCCTAATCCTTTACAATGAGCAGTTCTTC. Translation gives CASSLGLILYNEQFF. The full variable domain, rest sourced from reference TRBV7-9 and TRBJ2-1, is DTGVSQNPRHKITKRGQNVTFRCDPISEHNRLYWYRQTLGQGPEFLTYFQNEAQLEKSRLLSDRFSAERPKGSFSTLEIQRTEQGDSAMYLCASSLGLILYNEQFFGPGTRLTVL.

Only a few counts were recorded for this clonotype. The rearrangement links TRBV11-2 to TRBJ1-4; D gene ambiguous. With 4 bases removed from V and 10 bases from J, the gap between germline ends came to 7 bases. CDR1 is SGHAT and CDR2 is FQNNGV in the germline V gene. The CDR3 is 11 amino acids. The CDR3 nucleotides are TGTGCCAGCAGCTCCCAAGGAAAACTGTTTTTT. Amino acids: CASSSQGKLFF.